This entry describes one T cell receptor beta chain. The antigen is unknown. The data are from a study of T cell responses to AZD1222 COVID-19 vaccine. Overall study findings and caveats: Among the donors, most were white British and more were female, and clonal diversity was possibly underestimated.

Clones were read by immunoSEQ multiplex PCR, and TCRdb kept only the in-frame ones, dropping some. The data show approximately 110,000 clones, roughly 90% seen once. V shed 2 bases, J shed 3 bases, and the junction held 2 bases outside the gene matches. The CDR3 spans 14 residues. The germline V gene encodes CDR1 LGHDT and CDR2 YNNKEL (reference sequence). The chain carries TRBV3-1 (or the pseudogene TRBV3-2) and TRBJ2-5; 8 bases fit TRBD1. This material consisted of peripheral blood, taken on day 0 of AZD1222 vaccination. The source of this sequence is an adult in good health. The CDR3 coding sequence is TGTGCCAGCAGCCAATGGACAGGGAAAGAGACCCAGTACTTC. It codes for CASSQWTGKETQYF.